What follows are 14 T cell receptor beta chains derived from one specimen sequenced in a study of control samples from healthy donors and cancer patients. Clones were sequenced by immunoSEQ multiplex PCR, and TCRdb holds only the in-frame ones, with some missing. Of roughly 55,000 clones listed, under 95% were seen once; the top ten hold 1.7%. Sequenced material: PBMCs. Receptors were obtained from a man aged 40-55 years with colorectal cancer.

The V gene is TRBV30, the J gene TRBJ1-1, with D possibly TRBD1 on 6 matching bases. Deletions cut 2 bases from V and 4 bases from J, with 20 bases between. CDR3 size: 16 residues. Germline V gene lookup returns CDR1 GTSNPN and CDR2 SVGIG (reference sequence). The CDR3 sequence is CAWSLPNPNRVTEAFF. Here the CDR3 DNA reads TGTGCCTGGAGTCTTCCTAACCCGAACAGGGTCACTGAAGCTTTCTTT.

The chain joins TRBV6-5 to TRBJ2-7; tentative D call: TRBD1 (7 bases). Trimming cost V 0 bases and J 6 bases, with 15 bases left between them. This CDR3 spans 15 amino acids. The germline V gene encodes CDR1 MNHEY and CDR2 SVGAGI. CDR3 sequence reads: CASSYSEGALREQYF. The CDR3 DNA reads as TGTGCCAGCAGTTACTCGGAGGGGGCGTTACGCGAGCAGTACTTC.

J is TRBJ1-2 and V is TRBV6-5; no reliable D call. CDR3 length: 13 residues. The V gene lost 6 bases and the J gene lost 8 bases, with 16 bases spanning the gap. The V gene's germline CDR1 is MNHEY and CDR2 SVGAGI. The CDR3 DNA is TGTGCCAGCAGCCAGGTGGTAGGGTTGGGCTACACCTTC. Encoded protein: CASSQVVGLGYTF.

The V and J genes are TRBV7-2 and TRBJ2-7; D may correspond to TRBD1 or TRBD2 (5 bases each). The V and J ends lost 1 base and 2 bases respectively, with 9 bases between them. The CDR3 is 14 amino acids. Germline loops: CDR1 SGHTA, CDR2 FQGNSA. The CDR3 here is CASSLGGEAYEQYF. DNA for the CDR3: TGTGCCAGCAGCTTAGGAGGGGAAGCCTACGAGCAGTACTTC.

This clone was detected once. The rearrangement uses TRBV9 and TRBJ2-3; 8 bases are shared with TRBD2. This CDR3 has 15 amino acids. V lost 0 bases and J lost 2; bases outside the gene matches: 2. Looked up from germline, CDR1 is SGDLS and CDR2 is YYNGEE. CDR3 sequence reads: CASSVGGGTTDTQYF. Here the CDR3 DNA reads TGTGCCAGCAGCGTAGGCGGGGGGACCACAGATACGCAGTATTTT. The full variable domain, in which reference TRBV9 and TRBJ2-3 provide the parts outside the CDR3, is DSGVTQTPKHLITATGQRVTLRCSPRSGDLSVYWYQQSLDQGLQFLIQYYNGEERAKGNILERFSAQQFPDLHSELNLSSLELGDSALYFCASSVGGGTTDTQYFGPGTRLTVL.

The CDR3 loop reads CASSPAGGVDEQYF. In nucleotides, the CDR3 is TGTGCCAGCAGCCCCGCCGGGGGGGTCGACGAGCAGTACTTC. V and J are TRBV7-9 and TRBJ2-7; 8 bases match TRBD2. With 5 bases clipped from V and 5 bases from J, the junction kept 8 bases outside the gene matches. The germline V gene has CDR1 SEHNR and CDR2 FQNEAQ (reference sequence). The CDR3 covers 14 residues.

The V call is TRBV5-1, the J call TRBJ1-2; 9 bases are a match to TRBD1. V lost 4 bases and J lost 4; bases outside the gene matches: 5. The CDR3 runs 14 residues. The V gene's germline CDR1 is SGHRS and CDR2 YFSETQ. The CDR3 spells CASSTGQGSYGYTF. For the CDR3, the DNA is TGCGCCAGCAGCACCGGACAGGGGAGCTATGGCTACACCTTC.

The chain recombines TRBV30 with TRBJ1-5; D ambiguous. The length of the CDR3 is 12 residues. Looked up from germline, CDR1 is GTSNPN and CDR2 is SVGIG (reference sequence). Trimming stripped 0 bases from V and 8 bases from J, with 8 bases between. CDR3: CAWSVIGEPQHF. CDR3 in DNA: TGTGCCTGGAGTGTTATTGGGGAGCCCCAGCATTTT.

The chain is built from TRBV7-2 and TRBJ1-5; TRBD1 might be the D (5 bases). The CDR3 is 14 amino acids. V lost 4 bases, J lost 1 base, and 8 bases lay in between. Germline V gives CDR1 SGHTA, CDR2 FQGNSA. The CDR3 DNA is TGTGCCAGCAGCTCGACAGCGAGCAATCAGCCCCAGCATTTT. Its translation is CASSSTASNQPQHF.

Here the CDR3 DNA reads TGTGCCAGCAGTGAACGGGGGAGAGTTAATGAAAAACTGTTTTTT. As protein: CASSERGRVNEKLFF. V gene TRBV25-1 combines with J gene TRBJ1-4; weak D call: TRBD1 (5 bases). There are 15 residues in the CDR3. The germline V gene has CDR1 MGHDK and CDR2 SYGVNS. The V end was cut by 2 bases, the J end by 4 bases, with 11 bases between.

The chain joins TRBV18 to TRBJ1-4; no reliable D call. V lost 1 base and J 4 bases, leaving 7 bases between the germline ends. Germline values: CDR1 KGHSH, CDR2 LQKENI. The CDR3 runs to 14 residues. The CDR3 nucleotides read TGTGCCAGCTCACCACAGGGAGGTAATGAAAAACTGTTTTTT. It encodes CASSPQGGNEKLFF.

The chain uses TRBV20-1 and TRBJ1-5; 7 positions agree with TRBD1. The CDR3 is made up of 14 amino acids. V trimming: 3 bases; J trimming: 3 bases; junction bases outside the gene matches: 5. CDR1 is DFQATT and CDR2 is SNEGSKA in the germline V gene (reference sequence). CDR3 residues: CSASPGTVNQPQHF. Here the CDR3 DNA reads TGCAGTGCTAGTCCTGGGACAGTCAATCAGCCCCAGCATTTT.

V usage is TRBV29-1 and J usage is TRBJ1-2; the match to TRBD1 covers 7 bases. CDR3 length: 13 amino acids. V lost 6 bases to trimming and J lost 0 bases; unmatched junction nucleotides: 4. From germline, CDR1 is SQVTM and CDR2 ANQGSEA. CDR3 protein: CSVTGATNYGYTF. The CDR3 DNA is TGCAGCGTAACAGGGGCCACTAACTATGGCTACACCTTC. The entire variable domain, with the rest obtained from reference TRBV29-1 and TRBJ1-2, is as follows: SAVISQKPSRDICQRGTSLTIQCQVDSQVTMMFWYRQQPGQSLTLIATANQGSEATYESGFVIDKFPISRPNLTFSTLTVSNMSPEDSSIYLCSVTGATNYGYTFGSGTRLTVV.

The rearrangement joins TRBV29-1 to TRBJ2-7; D is unclear. Germline assignment: CDR1 SQVTM and CDR2 ANQGSEA. Trimming stripped 4 bases from V and 2 bases from J, with 12 bases between. This CDR3 contains 13 residues. The CDR3 spells CSVAEPGPYEQYF. DNA for the CDR3: TGCAGCGTTGCAGAGCCCGGACCCTACGAGCAGTACTTC.